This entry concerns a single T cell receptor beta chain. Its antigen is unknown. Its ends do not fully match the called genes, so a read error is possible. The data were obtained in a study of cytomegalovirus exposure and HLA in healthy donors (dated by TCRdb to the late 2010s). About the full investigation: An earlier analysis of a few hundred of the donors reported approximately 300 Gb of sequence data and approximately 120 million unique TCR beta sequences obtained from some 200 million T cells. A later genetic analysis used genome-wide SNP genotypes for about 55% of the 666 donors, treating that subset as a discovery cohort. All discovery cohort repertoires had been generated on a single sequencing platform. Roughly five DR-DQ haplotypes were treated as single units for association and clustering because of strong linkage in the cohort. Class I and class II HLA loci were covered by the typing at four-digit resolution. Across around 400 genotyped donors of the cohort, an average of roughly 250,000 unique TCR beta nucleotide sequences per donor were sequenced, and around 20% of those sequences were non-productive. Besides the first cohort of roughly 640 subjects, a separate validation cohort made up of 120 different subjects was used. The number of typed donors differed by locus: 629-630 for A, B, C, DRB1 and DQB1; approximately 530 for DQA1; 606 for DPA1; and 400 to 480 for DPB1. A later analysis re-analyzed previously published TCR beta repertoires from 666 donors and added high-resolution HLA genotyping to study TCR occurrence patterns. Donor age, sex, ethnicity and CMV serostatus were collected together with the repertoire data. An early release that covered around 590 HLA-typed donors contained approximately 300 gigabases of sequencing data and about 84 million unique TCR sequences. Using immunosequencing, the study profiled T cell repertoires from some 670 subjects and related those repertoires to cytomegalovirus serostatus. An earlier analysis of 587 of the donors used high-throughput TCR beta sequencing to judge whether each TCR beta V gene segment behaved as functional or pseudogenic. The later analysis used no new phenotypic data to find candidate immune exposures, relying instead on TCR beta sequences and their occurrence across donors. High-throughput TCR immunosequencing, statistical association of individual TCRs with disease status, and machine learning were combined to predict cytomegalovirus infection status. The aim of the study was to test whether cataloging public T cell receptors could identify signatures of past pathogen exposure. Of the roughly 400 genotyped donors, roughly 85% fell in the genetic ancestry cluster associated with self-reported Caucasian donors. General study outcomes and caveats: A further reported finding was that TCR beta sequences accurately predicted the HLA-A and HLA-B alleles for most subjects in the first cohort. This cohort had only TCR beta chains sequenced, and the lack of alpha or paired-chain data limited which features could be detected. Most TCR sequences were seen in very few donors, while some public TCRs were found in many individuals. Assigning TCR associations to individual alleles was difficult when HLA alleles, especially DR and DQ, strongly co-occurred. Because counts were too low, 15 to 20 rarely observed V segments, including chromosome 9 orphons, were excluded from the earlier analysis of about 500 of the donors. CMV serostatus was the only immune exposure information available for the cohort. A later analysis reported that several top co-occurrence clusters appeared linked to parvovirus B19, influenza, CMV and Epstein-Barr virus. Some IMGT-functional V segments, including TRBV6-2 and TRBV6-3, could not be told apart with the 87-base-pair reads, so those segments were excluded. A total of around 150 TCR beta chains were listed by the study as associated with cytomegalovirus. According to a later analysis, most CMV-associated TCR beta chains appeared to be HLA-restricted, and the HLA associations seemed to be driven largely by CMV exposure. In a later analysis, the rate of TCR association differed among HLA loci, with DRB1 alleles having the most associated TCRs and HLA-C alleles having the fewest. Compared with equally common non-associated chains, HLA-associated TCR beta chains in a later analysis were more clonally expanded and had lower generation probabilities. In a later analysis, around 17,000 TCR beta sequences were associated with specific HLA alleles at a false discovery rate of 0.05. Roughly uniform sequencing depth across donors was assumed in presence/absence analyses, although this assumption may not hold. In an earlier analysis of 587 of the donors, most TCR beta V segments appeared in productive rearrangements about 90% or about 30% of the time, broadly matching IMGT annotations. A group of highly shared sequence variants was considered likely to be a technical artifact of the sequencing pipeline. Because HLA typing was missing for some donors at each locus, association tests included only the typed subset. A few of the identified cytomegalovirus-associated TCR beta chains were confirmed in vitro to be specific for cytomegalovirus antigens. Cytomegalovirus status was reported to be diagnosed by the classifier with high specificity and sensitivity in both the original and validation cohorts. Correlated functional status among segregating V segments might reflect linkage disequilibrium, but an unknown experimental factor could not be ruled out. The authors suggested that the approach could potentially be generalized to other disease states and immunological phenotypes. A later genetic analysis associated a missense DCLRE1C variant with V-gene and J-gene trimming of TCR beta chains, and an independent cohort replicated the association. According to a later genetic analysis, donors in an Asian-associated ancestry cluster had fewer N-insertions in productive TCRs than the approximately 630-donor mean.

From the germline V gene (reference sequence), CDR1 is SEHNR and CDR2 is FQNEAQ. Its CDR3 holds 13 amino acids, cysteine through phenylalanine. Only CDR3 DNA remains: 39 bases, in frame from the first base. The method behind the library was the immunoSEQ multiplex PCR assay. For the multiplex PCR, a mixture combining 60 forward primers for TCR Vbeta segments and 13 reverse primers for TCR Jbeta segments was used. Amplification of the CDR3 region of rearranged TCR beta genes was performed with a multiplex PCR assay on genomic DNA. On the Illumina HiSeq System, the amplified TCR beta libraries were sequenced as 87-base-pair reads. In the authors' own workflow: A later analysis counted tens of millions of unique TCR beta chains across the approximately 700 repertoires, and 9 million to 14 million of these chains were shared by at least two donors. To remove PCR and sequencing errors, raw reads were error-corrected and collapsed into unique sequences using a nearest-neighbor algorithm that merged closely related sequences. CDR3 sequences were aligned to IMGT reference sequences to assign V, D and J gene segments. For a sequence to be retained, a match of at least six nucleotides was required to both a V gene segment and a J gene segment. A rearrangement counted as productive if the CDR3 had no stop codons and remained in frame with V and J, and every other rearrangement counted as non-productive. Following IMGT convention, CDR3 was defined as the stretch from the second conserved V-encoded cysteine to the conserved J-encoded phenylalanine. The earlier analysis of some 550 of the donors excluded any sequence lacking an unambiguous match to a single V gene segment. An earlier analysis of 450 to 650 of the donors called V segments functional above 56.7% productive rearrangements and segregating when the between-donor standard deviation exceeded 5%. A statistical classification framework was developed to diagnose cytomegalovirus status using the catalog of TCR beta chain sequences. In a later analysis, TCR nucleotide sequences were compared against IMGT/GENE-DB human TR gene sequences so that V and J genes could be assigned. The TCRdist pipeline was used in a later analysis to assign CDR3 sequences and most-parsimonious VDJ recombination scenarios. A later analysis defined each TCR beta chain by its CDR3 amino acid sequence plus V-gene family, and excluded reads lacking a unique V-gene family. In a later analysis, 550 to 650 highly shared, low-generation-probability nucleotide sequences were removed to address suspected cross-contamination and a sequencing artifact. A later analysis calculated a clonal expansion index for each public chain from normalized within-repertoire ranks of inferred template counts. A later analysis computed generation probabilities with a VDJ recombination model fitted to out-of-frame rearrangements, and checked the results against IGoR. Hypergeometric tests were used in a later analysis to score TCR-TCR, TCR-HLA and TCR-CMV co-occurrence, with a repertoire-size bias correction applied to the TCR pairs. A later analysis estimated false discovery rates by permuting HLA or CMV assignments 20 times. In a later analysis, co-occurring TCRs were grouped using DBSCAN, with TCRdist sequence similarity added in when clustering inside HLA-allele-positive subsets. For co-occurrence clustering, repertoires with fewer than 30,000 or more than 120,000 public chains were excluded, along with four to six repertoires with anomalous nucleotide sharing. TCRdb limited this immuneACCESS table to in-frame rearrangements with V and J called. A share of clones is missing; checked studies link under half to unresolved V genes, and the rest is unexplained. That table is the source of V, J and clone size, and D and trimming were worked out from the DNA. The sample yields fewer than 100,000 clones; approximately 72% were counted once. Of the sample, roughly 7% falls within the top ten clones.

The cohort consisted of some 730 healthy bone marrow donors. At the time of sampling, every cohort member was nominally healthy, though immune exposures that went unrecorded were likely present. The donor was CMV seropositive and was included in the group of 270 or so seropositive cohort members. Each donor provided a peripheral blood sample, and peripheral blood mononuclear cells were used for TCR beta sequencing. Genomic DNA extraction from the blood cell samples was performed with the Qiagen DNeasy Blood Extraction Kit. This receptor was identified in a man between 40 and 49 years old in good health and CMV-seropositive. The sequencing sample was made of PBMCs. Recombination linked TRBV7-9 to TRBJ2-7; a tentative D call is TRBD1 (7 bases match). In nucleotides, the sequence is TGTTCCAGCAGCCGCGGGGACAGCTACGAGCAGTACTTC. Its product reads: CSSSRGDSYEQYF.